The rows below give T cell receptor beta chains drawn from one sample of a study of CD8 T cells in ankylosing spondylitis. TCRdb re-called the 5' RACE reads through MiXCR, storing one row per CDR3 protein. The table has around 230,000 distinct CDR3 sequences, 7.5% to 9.5% seen once. The specimen was blood, either unsorted or a sorted T cell fraction (not recorded which). The source of these receptors is a female donor with ankylosing spondylitis or in good health (not recorded which). CDR3s include the opening cysteine and the closing phenylalanine or tryptophan. Each record gives: V gene, J gene, clone size, D gene, CDR3 length, CDR3 protein, CDR3 DNA. A D gene is named only where the DNA matches it firmly. Where a row states a size, it is once, few, many or the class of an expanded clone; other rows omit it.

TRBV20-1	TRBJ1-4	NA	NA	14	CSAEQGLTNEKLFF	TGCAGTGCGGAACAGGGCCTAACTAATGAAAAACTGTTTTTT
TRBV11-2	TRBJ2-6	many	NA	19	CASSLRGGRTFSGANVLTF	TGTGCCAGCAGCTTGAGAGGGGGACGGACATTCTCTGGGGCCAACGTCCTGACTTTC
TRBV29-1	TRBJ2-5	many	TRBD2	14	CSVGPSGFGETQYF	TGCAGCGTTGGCCCTAGCGGGTTTGGAGAGACCCAGTACTTC
TRBV5-1	TRBJ2-7	many	TRBD1	16	CASSLVGTGSNYEQYF	TGCGCCAGCAGCTTGGTAGGGACAGGGAGTAATTACGAGCAGTACTTC
TRBV5-1	TRBJ2-1	many	NA	14	CASSFRESYNEQFF	TGCGCCAGCAGCTTTCGGGAATCCTACAATGAGCAGTTCTTC
TRBV7-2	TRBJ1-2	many	NA	14	CASSLGPGDYGYTF	TGTGCCAGCAGCTTAGGTCCGGGGGACTATGGCTACACCTTC
TRBV7-3	TRBJ2-1	NA	NA	12	CASSNRAGEQFF	TGTGCCAGCAGCAACAGGGCCGGTGAGCAGTTCTTC
TRBV6-2/TRBV6-3	TRBJ2-7	many	NA	14	CASSQGSLQYEQYF	TGTGCCAGCAGTCAAGGTTCCCTCCAATACGAGCAGTACTTC
TRBV11-2	TRBJ2-3	NA	TRBD2	16	CASSLTGAGGTDTQYF	TGTGCCAGCAGCCTCACCGGGGCGGGAGGCACAGATACGCAGTATTTT
TRBV6-5	TRBJ1-2	many	NA	17	CASSYSLSGSHFYGYTF	TGTGCCAGCAGTTACTCCCTGAGCGGATCCCACTTCTATGGCTACACCTTC
TRBV20-1	TRBJ2-1	many	NA	13	CSARGGNHNEQFF	TGCAGTGCTAGAGGGGGGAATCACAATGAGCAGTTCTTC
TRBV7-6	TRBJ1-5	many	TRBD1	15	CASSPVRGVNQPQHF	TGTGCCAGCAGCCCCGTCAGGGGGGTCAATCAGCCCCAGCATTTT
TRBV20-1	TRBJ2-3	many	NA	14	CSALPPSSADTQYF	TGCAGTGCCCTCCCCCCCAGCTCCGCAGATACGCAGTATTTT
TRBV12-3/TRBV12-4	TRBJ1-4	many	TRBD1	15	CASSPGQGSAEKLFF	TGTGCCAGCAGTCCGGGACAGGGGTCGGCGGAAAAACTGTTTTTT
TRBV5-1	TRBJ2-4	many	NA	18	CASSSYPVEGPAKNIQYF	TGCGCCAGCAGCTCCTACCCCGTTGAGGGCCCAGCCAAAAACATTCAGTACTTC
TRBV6-1	TRBJ2-6	many	TRBD1	17	CASRTGTGSSGANVLTF	TGTGCCAGCAGGACCGGGACAGGGAGCTCTGGGGCCAACGTCCTGACTTTC
TRBV7-6	TRBJ1-2	NA	NA	13	CASSPLGDYGYTF	TGTGCCAGCAGCCCCTTGGGTGACTATGGCTACACCTTC
TRBV3-1	TRBJ2-2	many	NA	14	CASLGIGGTGELFF	TGTGCCAGCCTAGGCATCGGAGGCACCGGGGAGCTGTTTTTT
TRBV25-1	TRBJ1-2	many	TRBD1	14	CASRGQGAVRGYTF	TGTGCCAGCAGAGGACAGGGGGCTGTGAGAGGCTACACCTTC
TRBV3-1	TRBJ2-7	many	NA	13	CASSPSDGYEQYF	TGTGCCAGCAGCCCCTCGGATGGCTACGAGCAGTACTTC